One and the same sample provided the 4 T cell receptor beta chains below, sequenced in a study of blood T cell repertoires in COVID-19 (dated by TCRdb to the early 2020s). Receptor amplification or capture employed the immunoSEQ multiplex PCR assay. This immuneACCESS table, as held by TCRdb, lists in-frame sequences with V and J called but not all clones. Of the missing ones, under half trace to an unresolved V gene in checked studies; the others have no known cause. This sample holds 350,000 or so clones; 90% were observed only once. Jointly, the top ten make up around 6.3% of the sample. Sequencing was performed on peripheral blood. All receptors derive from a man between 18 and 29 years old with active or convalescent COVID-19.

The chain recombines TRBV18 with TRBJ2-6, with 8 nucleotides matching TRBD2. Germline loops: CDR1 KGHSH, CDR2 LQKENI. CDR3 length equals 18 residues. V was clipped by 3 bases and J by 0 bases; unmatched bases: 7. CDR3 DNA: TGTGCCAGCTCACCCCCGGGAGGGTTTCCCTCTGGGGCCAACGTCCTGACTTTC. Translation gives CASSPPGGFPSGANVLTF.

The rearrangement uses TRBV5-1 and TRBJ1-4; TRBD1 is a possible D gene (6 bases). CDR3 length: 14 amino acids. The V and J ends lost 5 bases and 1 base respectively, with 9 bases between them. The germline CDR1 and CDR2 sequences are SGHRS and YFSETQ. DNA for the CDR3: TGCGCCAGCAGACAACAGGGAACTAATGAAAAACTGTTTTTT. This sequence encodes CASRQQGTNEKLFF.

The chain couples TRBV24-1 to TRBJ2-6, with 8 bases aligning to TRBD1. Looked up from germline, CDR1 is KGHDR and CDR2 is SFDVKD. This CDR3 is 17 amino acids long. V was pared by 6 bases and J by 0 bases, with 6 bases of the junction left unmatched. The chain's CDR3 is CATSPGTGLSGANVLTF. The CDR3 region has the DNA TGTGCCACCAGTCCCGGGACAGGCCTCTCTGGGGCCAACGTCCTGACTTTC.

The chain uses TRBV4-3 and TRBJ2-5, with 7 bases lining up with TRBD2. The CDR3 is made up of 15 amino acids. J gave up 2 bases and V 1 base, and 4 bases lay outside the gene matches. Germline V CDR1 and CDR2: LGHNA, YSLEER. The CDR3 loop is CASSQVWDYQETQYF. The CDR3 nucleotides are TGCGCCAGCAGCCAAGTATGGGACTATCAAGAGACCCAGTACTTC.